These T cell receptor beta chains were read from a single sample in a study of beta chain features in type 1 diabetes. The repertoire was sequenced with immunoSEQ multiplex PCR; TCRdb's copy has only in-frame clones and lacks some. In the table there are hundreds of thousands of clones, 6.5% to 10% of which are singletons. Input material: central memory CD4+ T cells from blood. These receptors were taken from a woman in her late teens or twenties in good health. The CDR3 runs from the conserved cysteine through the conserved F or W. Each record gives: V gene, clone size, J gene, D gene, CDR3 length, CDR3 protein, CDR3 DNA. The D gene is left open where the match is weak. The size entry is marked missing in some rows and otherwise reads once, few, many or a size class.

v_call: TRBV5-4
clone_size: -
j_call: TRBJ2-1
d_call: TRBD2
cdr3_length: 15
cdr3_aa: CASSLGATSLNEQFF
cdr3_nt: TGTGCCAGCAGCTTGGGGGCGACTAGCTTAAATGAGCAGTTCTTC

v_call: TRBV18
clone_size: few
j_call: TRBJ1-2
d_call: TRBD1
cdr3_length: 12
cdr3_aa: CASSPLGGGYTF
cdr3_nt: TGTGCCAGCTCCCCCCTAGGGGGCGGCTACACCTTC

v_call: TRBV5-1
clone_size: many
j_call: TRBJ2-6
d_call: -
cdr3_length: 15
cdr3_aa: CASSPAGNGANVLTF
cdr3_nt: TGCGCCAGCAGCCCGGCGGGGAATGGGGCCAACGTCCTGACTTTC

v_call: TRBV15
clone_size: few
j_call: TRBJ2-5
d_call: -
cdr3_length: 15
cdr3_aa: CATSKTDGGGETQYF
cdr3_nt: TGTGCCACCAGCAAAACCGACGGCGGTGGGGAGACCCAGTACTTC

v_call: TRBV7-2
clone_size: many
j_call: TRBJ2-1
d_call: -
cdr3_length: 15
cdr3_aa: CASSLVGSRNNEQFF
cdr3_nt: TGTGCCAGCAGCTTAGTCGGGAGTCGTAACAATGAGCAGTTCTTC

v_call: TRBV10-3
clone_size: -
j_call: TRBJ1-2
d_call: -
cdr3_length: 14
cdr3_aa: CASSLGQYDYGYTF
cdr3_nt: TGTGCCAGCAGTCTTGGACAGTATGACTATGGCTACACCTTC

v_call: TRBV6-5
clone_size: -
j_call: TRBJ1-1
d_call: -
cdr3_length: 15
cdr3_aa: CASSYLQAGETEAFF
cdr3_nt: TGTGCCAGCAGTTACTTACAGGCGGGGGAAACTGAAGCTTTCTTT

v_call: TRBV29-1
clone_size: -
j_call: TRBJ1-2
d_call: -
cdr3_length: 15
cdr3_aa: CSVEDVVGRPYGYTF
cdr3_nt: TGCAGCGTTGAAGATGTTGTGGGACGGCCCTATGGCTACACCTTC

v_call: TRBV6-5
clone_size: few
j_call: TRBJ1-1
d_call: -
cdr3_length: 11
cdr3_aa: CAISEFTEAFF
cdr3_nt: TGTGCCATCAGTGAATTCACTGAAGCTTTCTTT

v_call: TRBV11-2
clone_size: few
j_call: TRBJ2-5
d_call: TRBD1
cdr3_length: 16
cdr3_aa: CASSTRGDRPDRTQYF
cdr3_nt: TGTGCCAGCAGCACCAGGGGGGACAGGCCTGATCGGACCCAGTACTTC

v_call: TRBV7-8
clone_size: -
j_call: TRBJ1-4
d_call: -
cdr3_length: 17
cdr3_aa: CASSLAWRTEGTVKLFF
cdr3_nt: TGTGCCAGCAGCTTAGCTTGGCGTACTGAGGGGACCGTAAAACTGTTTTTT

v_call: TRBV2
clone_size: -
j_call: TRBJ2-3
d_call: TRBD2
cdr3_length: 15
cdr3_aa: CASSGSSGSTDTQYF
cdr3_nt: TGTGCCAGCAGTGGATCTAGCGGATCCACAGATACGCAGTATTTT

v_call: TRBV7-2
clone_size: -
j_call: TRBJ2-1
d_call: TRBD2
cdr3_length: 15
cdr3_aa: CASSLGTSGSGEQFF
cdr3_nt: TGTGCCAGCAGCTTAGGGACTAGCGGGAGTGGCGAGCAGTTCTTC

v_call: TRBV28
clone_size: -
j_call: TRBJ2-1
d_call: -
cdr3_length: 14
cdr3_aa: CASITGTTTNEQFF
cdr3_nt: TGTGCCAGCATAACCGGGACAACAACAAATGAGCAGTTCTTC

v_call: TRBV5-4
clone_size: few
j_call: TRBJ2-4
d_call: -
cdr3_length: 15
cdr3_aa: CASSQGGTGRNIQYF
cdr3_nt: TGCGCCAGCAGCCAAGGGGGGACCGGGAGGAACATTCAGTACTTC

v_call: TRBV5-6
clone_size: few
j_call: TRBJ2-3
d_call: -
cdr3_length: 13
cdr3_aa: CASSWGAGNTQYF
cdr3_nt: TGTGCCAGCAGCTGGGGGGCTGGGAATACGCAGTATTTT

v_call: TRBV28
clone_size: many
j_call: TRBJ1-5
d_call: -
cdr3_length: 15
cdr3_aa: CASSRFGVRNQPQHF
cdr3_nt: TGTGCCAGCAGTCGCTTCGGGGTGCGCAATCAGCCCCAGCATTTT

v_call: TRBV28
clone_size: -
j_call: TRBJ2-7
d_call: TRBD1
cdr3_length: 16
cdr3_aa: CASTLATGTGPYEQYF
cdr3_nt: TGTGCCAGCACTCTTGCCACCGGGACAGGGCCCTACGAGCAGTACTTC

v_call: TRBV4-3
clone_size: few
j_call: TRBJ2-3
d_call: -
cdr3_length: 14
cdr3_aa: CASSPGSATDTQYF
cdr3_nt: TGCGCCAGCAGCCCCGGGTCGGCTACGGATACGCAGTATTTT

v_call: TRBV6-5
clone_size: -
j_call: TRBJ1-1
d_call: TRBD1
cdr3_length: 14
cdr3_aa: CASTRVRGHTEAFF
cdr3_nt: TGTGCCAGCACCAGAGTCAGGGGGCACACTGAAGCTTTCTTT

v_call: TRBV2
clone_size: -
j_call: TRBJ2-7
d_call: TRBD1
cdr3_length: 13
cdr3_aa: CASRTGELFEQYF
cdr3_nt: TGTGCCAGCCGAACAGGGGAACTGTTCGAGCAGTACTTC

v_call: TRBV19
clone_size: -
j_call: TRBJ1-2
d_call: -
cdr3_length: 13
cdr3_aa: CASSLGTSYGYTF
cdr3_nt: TGTGCCAGTAGTCTGGGGACGTCCTATGGCTACACCTTC

v_call: TRBV6-5
clone_size: few
j_call: TRBJ1-3
d_call: -
cdr3_length: 12
cdr3_aa: CASSTSGNTIYF
cdr3_nt: TGTGCCAGCAGTACTTCTGGAAACACCATATATTTT

v_call: TRBV19
clone_size: -
j_call: TRBJ2-1
d_call: TRBD2
cdr3_length: 15
cdr3_aa: CASKKTSGAYNEQFF
cdr3_nt: TGTGCCAGTAAGAAGACTAGCGGAGCCTACAATGAGCAGTTCTTC

v_call: TRBV7-2
clone_size: few
j_call: TRBJ1-2
d_call: -
cdr3_length: 12
cdr3_aa: CASSPTQGGYTF
cdr3_nt: TGTGCCAGCAGCCCGACACAGGGAGGCTACACCTTC

v_call: TRBV5-1
clone_size: few
j_call: TRBJ2-3
d_call: -
cdr3_length: 17
cdr3_aa: CASSLIRGLRSGDTQYF
cdr3_nt: TGCGCCAGCAGCTTGATTAGGGGGTTGAGGTCGGGAGATACGCAGTATTTT

v_call: TRBV28
clone_size: -
j_call: TRBJ1-1
d_call: -
cdr3_length: 14
cdr3_aa: CASSFDLGLRGAFF
cdr3_nt: TGTGCCAGCAGTTTTGATCTGGGGCTACGGGGAGCTTTCTTT

v_call: TRBV5-1
clone_size: few
j_call: TRBJ1-1
d_call: TRBD1
cdr3_length: 13
cdr3_aa: CASSPGQGAEAFF
cdr3_nt: TGCGCCAGCAGCCCGGGACAGGGGGCTGAAGCTTTCTTT

v_call: TRBV7-2
clone_size: many
j_call: TRBJ2-5
d_call: TRBD1
cdr3_length: 16
cdr3_aa: CASSLGRTGSGETQYF
cdr3_nt: TGTGCCAGCAGCTTAGGTCGGACAGGGAGCGGGGAGACCCAGTACTTC

v_call: TRBV5-1
clone_size: few
j_call: TRBJ2-7
d_call: -
cdr3_length: 13
cdr3_aa: CASSQGSSYEQYF
cdr3_nt: TGCGCCAGCAGCCAAGGGAGCTCCTACGAGCAGTACTTC

v_call: TRBV14
clone_size: few
j_call: TRBJ2-2
d_call: TRBD1
cdr3_length: 15
cdr3_aa: CASSRSRGQGGELFF
cdr3_nt: TGTGCCAGCAGCCGATCGAGGGGACAGGGCGGGGAGCTGTTTTTT

v_call: TRBV5-1
clone_size: -
j_call: TRBJ2-7
d_call: TRBD1
cdr3_length: 12
cdr3_aa: CASSPQGDEQYF
cdr3_nt: TGCGCCAGCAGCCCCCAGGGGGACGAGCAGTACTTC

v_call: TRBV7-9
clone_size: many
j_call: TRBJ1-1
d_call: -
cdr3_length: 13
cdr3_aa: CASSLQGWTEAFF
cdr3_nt: TGTGCCAGCAGCTTACAGGGGTGGACTGAAGCTTTCTTT

v_call: TRBV7-9
clone_size: -
j_call: TRBJ2-1
d_call: -
cdr3_length: 17
cdr3_aa: CASSLRGGPSSYNEQFF
cdr3_nt: TGTGCCAGCAGCTTAAGGGGAGGCCCGAGCTCCTACAATGAGCAGTTCTTC

v_call: TRBV28
clone_size: few
j_call: TRBJ2-3
d_call: -
cdr3_length: 14
cdr3_aa: CASSFRGRLDTQYF
cdr3_nt: TGTGCCAGCAGTTTTCGTGGGCGCCTAGATACGCAGTATTTT

v_call: TRBV7-9
clone_size: many
j_call: TRBJ2-7
d_call: -
cdr3_length: 12
cdr3_aa: CASVTGSYEQYF
cdr3_nt: TGTGCCAGTGTGACAGGATCCTACGAGCAGTACTTC

v_call: TRBV19
clone_size: -
j_call: TRBJ2-2
d_call: -
cdr3_length: 14
cdr3_aa: CASRVNGDIGELFF
cdr3_nt: TGTGCCAGTAGGGTGAACGGGGATATCGGGGAGCTGTTTTTT

v_call: TRBV18
clone_size: -
j_call: TRBJ1-5
d_call: -
cdr3_length: 13
cdr3_aa: CASSPGRNQPQHF
cdr3_nt: TGTGCCAGCTCACCAGGGAGAAATCAGCCCCAGCATTTT

v_call: TRBV29-1
clone_size: -
j_call: TRBJ2-2
d_call: -
cdr3_length: 13
cdr3_aa: CSVGGQDTGELFF
cdr3_nt: TGCAGCGTCGGGGGACAAGACACCGGGGAGCTGTTTTTT

v_call: TRBV7-8
clone_size: -
j_call: TRBJ2-7
d_call: -
cdr3_length: 13
cdr3_aa: CASSSRASNEQYF
cdr3_nt: TGTGCCAGCAGCTCCAGGGCGTCTAACGAGCAGTACTTC

v_call: TRBV18
clone_size: many
j_call: TRBJ2-1
d_call: TRBD2
cdr3_length: 22
cdr3_aa: CASSPLKRAGSGRAVAYNEQFF
cdr3_nt: TGTGCCAGCTCACCACTTAAGAGAGCGGGTAGCGGGAGGGCCGTTGCCTACAATGAGCAGTTCTTC

v_call: TRBV5-1
clone_size: few
j_call: TRBJ2-5
d_call: TRBD1
cdr3_length: 15
cdr3_aa: CASSLDPGQGETQYF
cdr3_nt: TGCGCCAGCAGCTTGGACCCGGGACAGGGTGAGACCCAGTACTTC